This TCR beta chain derives from a study of immune heterogeneity within non-small cell lung tumors. Across the whole study: Of the tumors, 4 were squamous cell, about ten non-squamous, and 1 not otherwise specified. The study, taken as a whole, reports: Identical dominant CDR3 beta clonotypes were found repeatedly across the tumor sites of a single patient, and these appeared alongside high-frequency clones that were unique to particular tumor locations. Local T-cell clonality tracked local tumor mutational burden, showing a moderate yet significant relationship (R 0.3 to 0.4).

Germline-derived CDR1 and CDR2 are SEHNR and FQNEAQ (reference sequence). V was trimmed by 3 bases and J by 6 bases, leaving 14 bases between them. The CDR3 has 15 amino acids. Amplification of TCR beta CDR3 was performed by multiplex PCR with 32 V and 13 J primers. TCRdb reanalysed the multiplex PCR reads using MiXCR and keeps one entry per CDR3 protein. This table has over 30,000 distinct CDR3 sequences, 28% appearing once. Each sample used approximately 570 ng of genomic DNA from bulk tumor tissue. Widely spaced biopsies, several per primary tumor, were obtained at surgery. Their non-small cell lung cancer was newly diagnosed and untreated, and the patients underwent curative surgery. Non-small cell lung cancer patients, newly diagnosed and having surgery with curative intent, served as donors. This clonotype was seen only a few times. Antigen specificity is unknown.

The chain joins TRBV7-9 to TRBJ2-2, with a tentative D call TRBD1 (5 bases). Input material: lung tumor tissue. The origin of this receptor is a middle-aged man with non-small cell lung cancer. CDR3 in amino acids: CASSFTDTGPGELFF. CDR3 DNA: TGTGCCAGCAGCTTCACCGATACAGGACCCGGGGAGCTGTTTTTT.